This entry lists 24 T cell receptor beta chains sequenced from one sample in a study of T cells after yellow fever vaccination. TCRdb re-called the 5' RACE reads through MiXCR, storing one row per CDR3 protein. Here the sample spans 500,000 to 650,000 distinct CDR3 sequences, around 16% being singletons. Sample: PBMCs, taken less than 6 days after the first yellow fever vaccination. Receptor source: a man between 18 and 35 years old who received the YFV17D yellow fever vaccine.

This chain uses TRBV18 with TRBJ2-1; D is undetermined. Per germline, CDR1 KGHSH and CDR2 LQKENI. The CDR3 length is 13 residues. V was cut by 2 bases and J by 4 bases, with 6 bases left in between. For the CDR3, the DNA is TGTGCCAGCTCACCAAACCGATACAATGAGCAGTTCTTC. Amino acids: CASSPNRYNEQFF. Full variable domain (rest looked up from reference TRBV18 and TRBJ2-1): NAGVMQNPRHLVRRRGQEARLRCSPMKGHSHVYWYRQLPEEGLKFMVYLQKENIIDESGMPKERFSAEFPKEGPSILRIQQVVRGDSAAYFCASSPNRYNEQFFGPGTRLTVL.

V usage is TRBV2 and J usage is TRBJ1-1; D ambiguous. V was clipped by 10 bases and J by 2 bases, with 11 bases between them. CDR1 is SNHLY, CDR2 FYNNEI, per germline. This CDR3 has 12 residues. CDR3 amino acids: CATRWGNTEAFF. In DNA, the CDR3 is TGTGCCACCCGGTGGGGAAACACTGAAGCTTTCTTT.

CDR3 coding DNA: TGTGCCAGCAGCTTGTTCGGCGTAGACGGTCAGCCCCAGCATTTT. It encodes CASSLFGVDGQPQHF. The chain carries TRBV5-6 and TRBJ1-5; no clear D. The V end was cut by 1 base, the J end by 6 bases, with 14 bases between. This CDR3 is 15 amino acids long. Germline V gene lookup returns CDR1 SGHDT and CDR2 YYEEEE.

Many counts were recorded for this clonotype. The gene calls are TRBV10-2 and TRBJ2-3, with TRBD2 identical over 14 bases. V shed 6 bases and J 1 base; nucleotides not matched to a gene: 3. Germline CDR1 and CDR2: WSHSY and SAAADI. This CDR3 has 16 residues. The CDR3 DNA sequence: TGCGCCAGCAGGAAGACTAGCGGGGGGGGCACAGATACGCAGTATTTT. Protein product: CASRKTSGGGTDTQYF.

The V call is TRBV5-5, the J call TRBJ2-1; 11 nucleotides line up with TRBD2. The length of the CDR3 is 15 residues. The ends lost 0 bases at V and 7 bases at J; junction bases unmatched: 3. The germline gives CDR1 SGHKS, CDR2 YYEKEE (reference sequence). The CDR3 DNA reads as TGTGCCAGCAGCTTGGGACTAGCGGGGAGGAATGAGCAGTTCTTC. It encodes CASSLGLAGRNEQFF.

This clonotype was detected a few times. This sequence joins TRBV6-2 or TRBV6-3 and TRBJ1-5; no reliable D call. The germline V gene encodes CDR1 MNHEY and CDR2 SVGEGT. Trimming pared 6 bases from V and 11 bases from J, leaving 14 bases between. CDR3 length: 12 residues. This CDR3 reads CASRNDLRAQHF. CDR3 coding DNA: TGTGCCAGCAGGAACGACCTTCGGGCCCAGCATTTT.

This clonotype has only a few counts. The rearrangement uses TRBV7-2 and TRBJ2-5; TRBD2 is a possible D gene (7 bases). Trimming cost V 5 bases and J 4 bases, with 20 bases left between them. Germline V gene sequence: CDR1 SGHTA, CDR2 FQGNSA. This CDR3 is 16 amino acids long. The CDR3 DNA follows: TGTGCCAGCAGCCAAACGTATCGGGGGGCATTAGAGACCCAGTACTTC. Protein: CASSQTYRGALETQYF.

This clonotype was counted a few times. V is TRBV4-1 and J is TRBJ1-1, with D maybe TRBD1 (5 bases). The CDR3 is made up of 16 amino acids. Germline V gives CDR1 MGHRA, CDR2 YSYEKL. V lost 1 base and J 3 bases, leaving 15 bases between the germline ends. CDR3 bases: TGCGCCAGCAGCCAAGGACCTGGGGGGAGCGACACTGAAGCTTTCTTT. Translation: CASSQGPGGSDTEAFF.

In this sample, this clonotype turned up a few times. The V call is TRBV20-1, the J call TRBJ2-7; 8 positions agree with TRBD2. V shed 3 bases and J 2 bases; nucleotides not matched to a gene: 3. The germline gives CDR1 DFQATT, CDR2 SNEGSKA (reference sequence). This CDR3 spans 13 amino acids. The CDR3 sequence: CSARTSAAYEQYV. CDR3 nucleotides: TGCAGTGCTAGGACTAGCGCAGCCTACGAGCAGTACGTC.

V gene TRBV7-8 combines with J gene TRBJ2-5, with TRBD2 matching 14 bases. Germline V gives CDR1 SGHVS, CDR2 FQNEAQ. The CDR3 totals 17 residues. V was pared by 6 bases and J by 4 bases, with 10 bases of the junction left unmatched. The CDR3 reads CASSSLGTSGGGETQYF. DNA for the CDR3: TGTGCCAGCAGTTCCCTCGGGACTAGCGGGGGCGGAGAGACCCAGTACTTC.

The chain's CDR3 is CASSSGTTTYEQYF. CDR3 coding DNA: TGCGCCAGCAGTTCCGGGACTACCACTTACGAGCAGTACTTC. This chain uses TRBV5-1 with TRBJ2-7, with 7 bases fitting TRBD2. The germline CDR1 and CDR2 sequences are SGHRS and YFSETQ. CDR3 length: 14 residues. Trimming cost V 5 bases and J 4 bases; bases outside gene matches: 9.

The J gene is TRBJ2-3, the V gene TRBV7-9; 9 nucleotides match TRBD2. This CDR3 has 16 amino acids. Germline V CDR1 and CDR2: SEHNR, FQNEAQ (reference sequence). Losses at the gene ends were 6 bases for V and 2 bases for J; bases not matched to a gene: 9. In DNA, the CDR3 is TGTGCCAGCAGTTACCTCGGGACTAGCCCCACAGATACGCAGTATTTT. Protein sequence: CASSYLGTSPTDTQYF.

In this sample, this clonotype turned up a few times. J is TRBJ2-1 and V is TRBV7-9, with no clear D. The V end lost 4 bases, the J end lost 9 bases, and 13 bases lay between the germline ends. Germline CDR1 is SEHNR and CDR2 is FQNEAQ (reference sequence). This CDR3 is 13 amino acids long. CDR3 in amino acids: CASSSPGGVEQFF. The CDR3 nucleotides are TGTGCCAGCAGCTCACCGGGTGGGGTTGAGCAGTTCTTC.

The chain couples TRBV7-6 to TRBJ2-7; 9 bases match TRBD1. V lost 5 bases, J lost 7 bases, and 15 bases stayed unmatched. The germline V gene has CDR1 SGHVS and CDR2 FNYEAQ. The CDR3 extends over 16 amino acids. The CDR3 DNA sequence: TGTGCCAGCAGCCAGGACCCGGGACAGGGTCGCTTTGAGCAGTACGTC. As protein: CASSQDPGQGRFEQYV.

This chain joins TRBV20-1 and TRBJ2-7, with D perhaps TRBD2 (5 bases). V was cut by 7 bases and J by 4 bases, with 17 bases left in between. Germline loops: CDR1 DFQATT, CDR2 SNEGSKA (reference sequence). This CDR3 is built from 13 residues. The CDR3 sequence is CSGSGESGYEQYF. The CDR3 DNA reads TGCAGTGGAAGCGGCGAGTCAGGATACGAGCAGTACTTC.

The V call is TRBV7-7, the J call TRBJ2-3, with 8 bases lining up with TRBD1. Germline V lookup: CDR1 SSHAT, CDR2 FNYEAQ (reference sequence). This CDR3 region has 14 residues. With V trimmed by 5 bases and J by 5 bases, 6 bases remained unmatched. Here the CDR3 DNA reads TGTGCCAGCAGCCAGACAGGGGTAGAAGATACGCAGTATTTT. As protein: CASSQTGVEDTQYF.

This clonotype has a handful of counts. The chain couples TRBV5-1 to TRBJ2-5, with 7 bases lining up with TRBD1. The CDR3 spans 13 residues. The V gene end was trimmed by 0 bases and the J gene end by 7 bases; junction bases not matched to a gene: 3. CDR1 is SGHRS and CDR2 is YFSETQ in the germline V gene. The CDR3, as DNA: TGCGCCAGCAGCTTGGACCCAGGGGGGACCCAGTACTTC. Its translation: CASSLDPGGTQYF.

This clonotype has a handful of counts. The chain joins TRBV28 to TRBJ2-5, with 7 bases aligning to TRBD1. The V gene's germline CDR1 is MDHEN and CDR2 SYDVKM. The CDR3 is 16 amino acids. Germline trimming cut 5 bases from V and 4 bases from J; bases unmatched to any gene: 13. The CDR3 loop reads CASSTYRQGQAETQYF. CDR3 DNA: TGTGCCAGCAGTACATATCGACAGGGCCAAGCAGAGACCCAGTACTTC.

In this sample, this clonotype turned up a few times. The chain links TRBV7-3 to TRBJ2-2; D possibly corresponds to TRBD1 (7 bases). Per germline, CDR1 SGHTA and CDR2 FQGTGA. V was clipped by 5 bases and J by 6 bases, with 16 bases between them. This CDR3 region has 15 residues. As DNA, the CDR3 is TGTGCCAGCAGCCTGCGGGGACAGCCACCCGGGGAGCTGTTTTTT. This translates into CASSLRGQPPGELFF. Supplemented by reference TRBV7-3 and TRBJ2-2, the full variable domain reads GAGVSQTPSNKVTEKGKYVELRCDPISGHTALYWYRQSLGQGPEFLIYFQGTGAADDSGLPNDRFFAVRPEGSVSTLKIQRTERGDSAVYLCASSLRGQPPGELFFGEGSRLTVL.

This clonotype turned up a few times. The chain carries TRBV7-2 and TRBJ2-5; D is unresolved. V was trimmed by 5 bases and J by 5 bases, leaving 12 bases between them. CDR1 and CDR2 from the germline V gene are SGHTA and FQGNSA. This CDR3 comprises 13 residues. CDR3 loop: CASSPTLGETQYF. The CDR3 DNA reads TGTGCCAGCAGCCCGACATTAGGGGAGACCCAGTACTTC.

The gene calls are TRBV7-2 and TRBJ1-4; D not resolved. The CDR3 extends over 15 amino acids. Germline CDR1 and CDR2: SGHTA and FQGNSA. Trimming pared 6 bases from V and 5 bases from J, leaving 16 bases between. The CDR3 is CASSPFRGPNEKLFF. CDR3 bases: TGTGCCAGCAGTCCCTTCAGAGGACCGAATGAAAAACTGTTTTTT.

In its sample, this clonotype was seen a few times. The chain has TRBV7-2 and TRBJ2-7; no clear D. The CDR3 runs to 12 residues. V shed 7 bases and J shed 2 bases, with 9 bases lying between them. The germline V gene has CDR1 SGHTA and CDR2 FQGNSA. CDR3 DNA sequence: TGTGCCAGCACCGGCACCCCCTACGAGCAGTACTTC. Residues: CASTGTPYEQYF.

This clonotype was seen ten or more times. The V call is TRBV5-4, the J call TRBJ2-3; D might be TRBD1 or TRBD2, each matching 6 bases. The ends were cut back, 2 bases at V and 4 bases at J, with 11 bases in the middle. The CDR3 runs to 14 residues. The V gene's germline CDR1 is SGHNT and CDR2 YYREEE (reference sequence). CDR3 amino acids: CASSFRGGPDTQYF. CDR3 DNA sequence: TGTGCCAGCAGCTTCAGGGGAGGACCAGATACGCAGTATTTT.

CDR3 amino acids: CASSDLRSGSEQFF. In nucleotides, the CDR3 is TGTGCCAGCAGTGATCTTCGGTCCGGGAGTGAGCAGTTCTTC. The chain couples TRBV6-4 to TRBJ2-1; D perhaps matches TRBD2 (6 bases). Trimming removed 3 bases at V and 9 bases at J, with 15 bases between. CDR3 size: 14 residues. Looked up from germline, CDR1 is MRHNA and CDR2 is SNTAGT.